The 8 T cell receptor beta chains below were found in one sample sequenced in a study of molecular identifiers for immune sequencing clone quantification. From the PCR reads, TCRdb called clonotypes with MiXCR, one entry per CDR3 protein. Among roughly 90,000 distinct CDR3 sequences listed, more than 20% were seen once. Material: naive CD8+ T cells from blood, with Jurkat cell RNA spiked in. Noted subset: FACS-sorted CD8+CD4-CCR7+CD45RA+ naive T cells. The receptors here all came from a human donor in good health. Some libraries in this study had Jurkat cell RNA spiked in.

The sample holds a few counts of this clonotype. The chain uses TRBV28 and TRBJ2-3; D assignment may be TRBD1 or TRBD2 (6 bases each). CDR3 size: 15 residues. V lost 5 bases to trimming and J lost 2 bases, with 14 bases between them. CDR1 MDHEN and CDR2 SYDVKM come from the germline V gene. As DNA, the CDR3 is TGTGCCAGCAGTGCGGGACATCCGAACACAGATACGCAGTATTTT. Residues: CASSAGHPNTDTQYF.

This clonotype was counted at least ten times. CDR3 protein: CAWSRDSDSNQPQHF. The CDR3 bases are TGTGCCTGGAGCCGGGACAGCGATAGCAATCAGCCCCAGCATTTT. This chain uses TRBV30 with TRBJ1-5, with TRBD1 identical over 7 bases. J was trimmed by 0 bases and V by 3 bases; bases with no gene match: 5. The germline V gene encodes CDR1 GTSNPN and CDR2 SVGIG (reference sequence). CDR3 length equals 15 residues. Complete variable domain (other parts from reference TRBV30 and TRBJ1-5): SQTIHQWPATLVQPVGSPLSLECTVEGTSNPNLYWYRQAAGRGLQLLFYSVGIGQISSEVPQNLSASRPQDRQFILSSKKLLLSDSGFYLCAWSRDSDSNQPQHFGDGTRLSIL.

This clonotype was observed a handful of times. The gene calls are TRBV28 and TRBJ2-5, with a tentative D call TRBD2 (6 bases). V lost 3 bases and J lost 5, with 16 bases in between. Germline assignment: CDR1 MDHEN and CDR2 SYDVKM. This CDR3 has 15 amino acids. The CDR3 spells CASSLGLATRETQYF. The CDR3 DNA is TGTGCCAGCAGTTTGGGGCTAGCGACCCGGGAGACCCAGTACTTC.

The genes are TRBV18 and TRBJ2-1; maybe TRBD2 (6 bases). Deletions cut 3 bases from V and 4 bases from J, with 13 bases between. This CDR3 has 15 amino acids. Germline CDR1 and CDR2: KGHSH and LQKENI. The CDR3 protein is CASSPVAAPYNEQFF. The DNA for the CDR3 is TGTGCCAGCTCACCGGTAGCGGCCCCGTACAATGAGCAGTTCTTC.

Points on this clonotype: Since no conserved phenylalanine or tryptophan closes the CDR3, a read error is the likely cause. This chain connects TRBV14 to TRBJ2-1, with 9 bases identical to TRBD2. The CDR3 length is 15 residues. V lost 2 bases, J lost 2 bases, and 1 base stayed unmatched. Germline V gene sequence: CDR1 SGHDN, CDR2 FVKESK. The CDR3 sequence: CASSQLAGPYNEQFI. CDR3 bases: TGTGCCAGCAGCCAACTAGCGGGGCCCTACAATGAGCAGTTCATC.

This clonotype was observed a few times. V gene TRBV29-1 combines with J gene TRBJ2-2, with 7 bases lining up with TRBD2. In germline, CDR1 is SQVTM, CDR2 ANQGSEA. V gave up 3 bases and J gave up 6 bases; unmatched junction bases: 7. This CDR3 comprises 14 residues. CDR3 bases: TGCAGCGTTGACGGCGGGAGAGGTGCCGGGGAGCTGTTTTTT. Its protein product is CSVDGGRGAGELFF.

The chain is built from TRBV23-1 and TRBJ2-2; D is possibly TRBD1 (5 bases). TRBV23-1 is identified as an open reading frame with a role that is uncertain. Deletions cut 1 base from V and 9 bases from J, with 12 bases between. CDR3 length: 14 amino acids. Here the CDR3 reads CASSQFTGERELFF. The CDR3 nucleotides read TGCGCCAGCAGTCAATTCACAGGCGAACGGGAGCTGTTTTTT.

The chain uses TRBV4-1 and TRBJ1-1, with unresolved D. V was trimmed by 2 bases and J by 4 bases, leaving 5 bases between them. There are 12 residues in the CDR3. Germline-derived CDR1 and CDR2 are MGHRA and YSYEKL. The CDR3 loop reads CASSQPPTEAFF. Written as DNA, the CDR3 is TGCGCCAGCAGCCAACCCCCCACTGAAGCTTTCTTT.